The source of this T cell receptor (beta chain) is a study of response to subunit inactivated influenza vaccine. Study observations and caveats: With each seasonal influenza vaccination, the authors suggested, few new T cells are recruited.

As to this clonotype: What it binds is not known.

Germline V gene lookup returns CDR1 DFQATT and CDR2 SNEGSKA (reference sequence). Trimming shortened V by 5 bases and J by 12 bases, and 17 bases separated the two germline ends. The CDR3 consists of 12 residues. TCRdb processed the RT-PCR reads anew with MiXCR; each CDR3 protein has one entry. Found here are roughly 670,000 distinct CDR3 sequences, 11% to 15% of them singletons; the top ten hold about 7.6%. The clonotype was recovered from a man aged 45-65 years who received an inactivated influenza vaccine. The V call is TRBV20-1, the J call TRBJ2-1; D is possibly TRBD1 or TRBD2 (6 bases each). Sequencing used PBMCs from blood, obtained around 15 days before vaccination. This CDR3 is CSASPGGGGQFF. As DNA, the CDR3 is TGCAGTGCTTCTCCCGGGGGCGGTGGGCAGTTCTTC.